The 9 T cell receptor beta chains below all came from one sample that was sequenced in a study of T cell responses to AZD1222 COVID-19 vaccine. Assay: immunoSEQ multiplex PCR; the TCRdb copy retains only in-frame clones and omits some. The sample consists of around 130,000 clones, 85% to 95% of them appearing once. The sequencing here drew on peripheral blood, taken on day 0 of AZD1222 vaccination. Receptors were obtained from an adult in good health.

There are a few counts of this clone. The CDR3 coding sequence is TGCAGCGTGACGGTCGGGGCGGATACGCAGTATTTT. It codes for CSVTVGADTQYF. The rearrangement links TRBV29-1 to TRBJ2-3, with D perhaps given as TRBD1 or TRBD2 (5 bases each). Per germline, CDR1 SQVTM and CDR2 ANQGSEA. Trimming pared 6 bases from V and 6 bases from J, leaving 13 bases between. This CDR3 has 12 residues.

The chain links TRBV12-3 or TRBV12-4 to TRBJ1-1, with D uncertain. V dropped 2 bases and J dropped 5 bases, with 9 bases sitting between them. This CDR3 is 13 amino acids long. CDR3 in amino acids: CASSLQEWTEAFF. CDR3 DNA: TGTGCCAGCAGTTTACAGGAATGGACTGAAGCTTTCTTT.

The chain couples TRBV7-2 to TRBJ1-2; D is perhaps TRBD1 (6 bases). This CDR3 has 16 amino acids. Germline CDR1 and CDR2: SGHTA and FQGNSA. The germline V and J ends were trimmed by 1 base and 9 bases, with 21 bases remaining between them. The CDR3 protein is CASSLEVRLTGTSYTF. DNA for the CDR3: TGTGCCAGCAGCTTAGAGGTTCGGCTAACAGGGACAAGCTACACCTTC.

The chain couples TRBV7-3 to TRBJ1-5; D uncertain. From germline, CDR1 is SGHTA and CDR2 FQGTGA. With 2 bases removed from V and 6 bases from J, the gap between germline ends came to 8 bases. The CDR3 sequence is 13 residues long. CDR3 in amino acids: CASSLFRGQPQHF. CDR3 DNA: TGTGCCAGCAGCTTATTCCGGGGTCAGCCCCAGCATTTT. Looking up the rest from reference TRBV7-3 and TRBJ1-5 gives the full variable domain: GAGVSQTPSNKVTEKGKYVELRCDPISGHTALYWYRQSLGQGPEFLIYFQGTGAADDSGLPNDRFFAVRPEGSVSTLKIQRTERGDSAVYLCASSLFRGQPQHFGDGTRLSIL.

This clone was found once. V and J are TRBV5-4 and TRBJ2-4, with 7 bases that match TRBD2. CDR1 and CDR2 from the germline V gene are SGHNT and YYREEE (reference sequence). The CDR3 has 16 amino acids. J was trimmed by 1 base and V by 4 bases; bases with no gene match: 8. DNA for the CDR3: TGTGCCAGCAGCGAACCCCCGACTAGCGCCAAAAACATTCAGTACTTC. As protein: CASSEPPTSAKNIQYF.

The chain combines TRBV28 with TRBJ2-1, with unresolved D. V was trimmed by 1 base and J by 4 bases, leaving 14 bases between them. Germline-derived CDR1 and CDR2 are MDHEN and SYDVKM. The CDR3 consists of 16 residues. CDR3 DNA sequence: TGTGCCAGCAGTTTATTGCTGCGCGTATTATACAATGAGCAGTTCTTC. It codes for CASSLLLRVLYNEQFF.

The chain uses TRBV28 and TRBJ2-5, with a possible D match to TRBD2 (5 bases). Germline CDR1 reads MDHEN; CDR2 reads SYDVKM. The V end was cut by 5 bases, the J end by 4 bases, with 17 bases between. The CDR3 has 15 residues. For the CDR3, the DNA is TGTGCCAGCAGTCCCCCCGGCGGCGGGCCAGAGACCCAGTACTTC. It is translated as CASSPPGGGPETQYF. The whole variable domain, remainder taken from reference TRBV28 and TRBJ2-5, is DVKVTQSSRYLVKRTGEKVFLECVQDMDHENMFWYRQDPGLGLRLIYFSYDVKMKEKGDIPEGYSVSREKKERFSLILESASTNQTSMYLCASSPPGGGPETQYFGPGTRLLVL.

The chain couples TRBV5-4 to TRBJ2-1; no firm D call. Germline loops: CDR1 SGHNT, CDR2 YYREEE (reference sequence). The CDR3 has 14 amino acids. The V and J ends lost 4 bases and 6 bases respectively, with 14 bases between them. The CDR3 nucleotides are TGTGCCAGCAGCCCCTGGTTCGGCAGCAATGAGCAGTTCTTC. Translating gives CASSPWFGSNEQFF.

The chain couples TRBV9 to TRBJ1-1; a weak D match, TRBD1 (6 bases). The V end lost 2 bases, the J end lost 1 base, and 15 bases lay between the germline ends. Germline V lookup: CDR1 SGDLS, CDR2 YYNGEE. The CDR3 covers 16 residues. The CDR3 loop reads CASSVGVDRTNTEAFF. As DNA, the CDR3 is TGTGCCAGCAGCGTCGGCGTCGACAGGACGAACACTGAAGCTTTCTTT.